A selection of T cell receptor beta chains follows, all from one sample in a study of blood T cells in healthy people across ages. TCRdb ran MiXCR on the 5' RACE reads and lists one entry per CDR3 protein. Here the sample spans more than 900,000 distinct CDR3 sequences, less than 25% being singletons. These data are also associated with another study on T cells of mothers and their children.

The sample was blood. The source of these receptors is a girl aged 2 to 9 in good health. Both conserved end residues are part of each CDR3. The order of the fields is D gene, V gene, J gene, clone size, CDR3 DNA, CDR3 protein. A D gene is named only where the DNA matches it firmly. Clone size is given for some rows only: seen once, a few or many times, or a class if the clone is expanded.

d_call: NA; v_call: TRBV21-1; j_call: TRBJ2-1; clone_size: NA; cdr3_nt: TGTGCCAGCAGCAAAGTCGGGGGAGGCGAACCCTACAATGAGCAGTTCTTC; cdr3_aa: CASSKVGGGEPYNEQFF
d_call: TRBD1; v_call: TRBV29-1; j_call: TRBJ2-1; clone_size: many; cdr3_nt: TGCAGCGGTATGCGGGACAGGGGAGGGAATGAGCAGTTCTTC; cdr3_aa: CSGMRDRGGNEQFF
d_call: NA; v_call: TRBV20-1; j_call: TRBJ1-1; clone_size: NA; cdr3_nt: TGCAGTGCTTTGCCTTGGGGCGGAGGGACTGAAGCTTTCTTT; cdr3_aa: CSALPWGGGTEAFF
d_call: TRBD1; v_call: TRBV6-1; j_call: TRBJ1-5; clone_size: NA; cdr3_nt: TGTGCCAGCAGTGACGGACAGGAGAATCAGCCCCAGCATTTT; cdr3_aa: CASSDGQENQPQHF
d_call: TRBD1; v_call: TRBV4-1; j_call: TRBJ1-2; clone_size: few; cdr3_nt: TGCGCCAGCAGCCGCCTGGGACAGGGCGACTATGGCTACACCTTC; cdr3_aa: CASSRLGQGDYGYTF
d_call: TRBD1; v_call: TRBV18; j_call: TRBJ1-1; clone_size: once; cdr3_nt: TGTGCCAGCTCCTTGGACAGGCGGACTGAAGCTTTCTTT; cdr3_aa: CASSLDRRTEAFF
d_call: TRBD1; v_call: TRBV4-1; j_call: TRBJ1-5; clone_size: NA; cdr3_nt: TGCGCCAGCAGCCAAGTTGGACAGGGCCAGAATCAGCCCCAGCATTTT; cdr3_aa: CASSQVGQGQNQPQHF
d_call: NA; v_call: TRBV2; j_call: TRBJ1-5; clone_size: few; cdr3_nt: TGTGCCAGCAGTGAAGGGGGGATTAATCAGCCCCAGCATTTT; cdr3_aa: CASSEGGINQPQHF
d_call: NA; v_call: TRBV29-1; j_call: TRBJ2-3; clone_size: few; cdr3_nt: TGCAGCGTTGCCCACACAGATACGCAGTATTTT; cdr3_aa: CSVAHTDTQYF
d_call: NA; v_call: TRBV20-1; j_call: TRBJ2-7; clone_size: few; cdr3_nt: TGCAGTGCCACTAAACAGGGAGGGGGAACCTACGAGCAGTACTTC; cdr3_aa: CSATKQGGGTYEQYF